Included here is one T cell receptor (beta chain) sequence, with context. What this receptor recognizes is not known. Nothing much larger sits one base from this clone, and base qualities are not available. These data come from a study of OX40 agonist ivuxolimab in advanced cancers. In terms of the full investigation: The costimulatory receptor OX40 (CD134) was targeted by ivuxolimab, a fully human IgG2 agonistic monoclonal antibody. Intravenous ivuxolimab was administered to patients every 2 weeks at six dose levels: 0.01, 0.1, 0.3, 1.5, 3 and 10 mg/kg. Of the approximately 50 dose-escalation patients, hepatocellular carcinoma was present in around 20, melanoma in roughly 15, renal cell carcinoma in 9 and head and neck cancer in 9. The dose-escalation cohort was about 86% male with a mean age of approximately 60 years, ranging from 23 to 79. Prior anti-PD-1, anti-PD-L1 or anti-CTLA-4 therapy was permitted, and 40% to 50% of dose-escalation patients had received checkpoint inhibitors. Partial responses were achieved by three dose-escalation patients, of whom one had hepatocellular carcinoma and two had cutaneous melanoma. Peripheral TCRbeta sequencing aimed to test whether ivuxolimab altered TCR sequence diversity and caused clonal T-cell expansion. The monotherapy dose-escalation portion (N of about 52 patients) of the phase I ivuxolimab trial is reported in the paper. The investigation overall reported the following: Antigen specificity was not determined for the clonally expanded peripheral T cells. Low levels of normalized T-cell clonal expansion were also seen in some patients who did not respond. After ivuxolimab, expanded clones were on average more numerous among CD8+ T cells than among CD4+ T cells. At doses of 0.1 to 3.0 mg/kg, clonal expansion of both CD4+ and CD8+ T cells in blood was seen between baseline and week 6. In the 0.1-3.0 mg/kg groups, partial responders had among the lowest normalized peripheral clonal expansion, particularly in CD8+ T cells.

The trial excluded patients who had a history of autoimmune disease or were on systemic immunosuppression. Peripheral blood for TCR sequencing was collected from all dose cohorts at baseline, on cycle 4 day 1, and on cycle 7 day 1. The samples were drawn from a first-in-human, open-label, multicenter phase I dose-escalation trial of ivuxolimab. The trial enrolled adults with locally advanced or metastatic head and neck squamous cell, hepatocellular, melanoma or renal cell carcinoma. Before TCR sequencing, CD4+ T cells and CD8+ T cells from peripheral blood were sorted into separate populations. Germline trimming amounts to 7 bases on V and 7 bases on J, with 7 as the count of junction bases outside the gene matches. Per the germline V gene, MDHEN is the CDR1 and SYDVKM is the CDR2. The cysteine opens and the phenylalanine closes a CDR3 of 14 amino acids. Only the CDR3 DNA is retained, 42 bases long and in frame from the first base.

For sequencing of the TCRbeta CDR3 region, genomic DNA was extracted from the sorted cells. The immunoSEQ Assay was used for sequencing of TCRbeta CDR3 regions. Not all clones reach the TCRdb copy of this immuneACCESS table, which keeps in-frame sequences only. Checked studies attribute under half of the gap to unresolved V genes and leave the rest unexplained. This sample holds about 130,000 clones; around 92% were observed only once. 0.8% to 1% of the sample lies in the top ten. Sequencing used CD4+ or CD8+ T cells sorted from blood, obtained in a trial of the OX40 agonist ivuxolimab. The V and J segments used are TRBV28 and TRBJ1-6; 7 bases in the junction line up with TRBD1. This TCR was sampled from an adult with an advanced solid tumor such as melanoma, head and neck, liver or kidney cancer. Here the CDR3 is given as CASTATGKNSPLHF. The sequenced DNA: TGTGCCAGCACCGCGACAGGGAAGAATTCACCCCTCCACTTT.